This TCR beta chain was retrieved from a study of T cells after yellow fever vaccination. Unmatched junction bases numbered 13, after V lost 7 bases and J lost 5 bases. There are 16 residues in the CDR3. In the case of this clonotype: Its antigen is not identified.

Study-wide points: The booster response re-showed most primary clones: approximately 97% CD4, approximately 90% CD8.

One entry per CDR3 protein, called by TCRdb with MiXCR from the 5' RACE reads. Counted here are just under 600,000 distinct CDR3 sequences, 13% occurring once; the ten biggest clones make up 11% to 15%. Sequences were derived from PBMCs, sampled on the day of the yellow fever booster vaccination. The sequence came from a man aged 25-45 years who received the YFV17D yellow fever vaccine. The rearrangement links TRBV12-3 or TRBV12-4 to TRBJ2-5; TRBD1 agrees at 10 bases. The CDR3 DNA reads TGTGCCAGCACCAAGACTCAGACAGGGGGCATGGAGACCCAGTACTTC. Protein: CASTKTQTGGMETQYF.